This TCR beta chain derives from a study of cytomegalovirus exposure and HLA in healthy donors. Study-wide points: In a later analysis, TCR beta V- and J-gene trimming was associated with a missense DCLRE1C variant.

Only one count was recorded for this clone. The antigen remains unidentified. PCR used 60 Vbeta primers and 13 Jbeta primers. TCRdb's copy holds only in-frame clones and misses some; the assay was immunoSEQ multiplex PCR. The sample has about 100,000 clones, over 75% seen once. CDR1 MNHEY and CDR2 SMNVEV come from the germline V gene (reference sequence). V was cut by 5 bases and J by 5 bases, with 13 bases left in between. This CDR3 region has 14 residues. The TCR was taken from a man aged 45-60 years in good health and CMV-seropositive. J is TRBJ1-5 and V is TRBV27; a possible D gene is TRBD1 (5 bases). Sequenced sample: PBMCs. The CDR3 here is CASSLTASHQPQHF. DNA for the CDR3: TGTGCCAGCAGTCTGACAGCCTCCCATCAGCCCCAGCATTTT.